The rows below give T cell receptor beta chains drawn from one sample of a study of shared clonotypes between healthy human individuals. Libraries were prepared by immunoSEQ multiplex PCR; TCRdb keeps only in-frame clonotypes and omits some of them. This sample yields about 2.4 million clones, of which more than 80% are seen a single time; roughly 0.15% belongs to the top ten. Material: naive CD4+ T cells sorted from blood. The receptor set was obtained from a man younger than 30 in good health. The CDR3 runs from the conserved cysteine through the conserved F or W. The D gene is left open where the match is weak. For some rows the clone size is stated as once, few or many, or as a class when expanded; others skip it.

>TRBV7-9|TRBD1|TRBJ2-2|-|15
TGTGCCAGCAGTTTCGGGGACAGGGGCACCGGGGAGCTGTTTTTT
CASSFGDRGTGELFF
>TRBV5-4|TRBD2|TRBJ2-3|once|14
TGTGCCAGCAGCTTAGCGGGGGGACGGGATACGCAGTATTTT
CASSLAGGRDTQYF
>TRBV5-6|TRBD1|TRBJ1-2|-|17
TGTGCCAGCAGCTCCGGGACAGGAGGGCAATCGCCCCATGGCTACACCTTC
CASSSGTGGQSPHGYTF
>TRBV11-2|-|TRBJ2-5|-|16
TGTGCCAGCAGCTTATTTGTAGGGGTAGTTGGAGAGACCCAGTACTTC
CASSLFVGVVGETQYF
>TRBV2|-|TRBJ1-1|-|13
TGTGCCAGCGGCTTCACCTTGAACACTGAAGCTTTCTTT
CASGFTLNTEAFF
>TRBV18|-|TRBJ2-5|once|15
TGTGCCAGCTCACCACCGGGGCACCCGGCAGAGACCCAGTACTTC
CASSPPGHPAETQYF
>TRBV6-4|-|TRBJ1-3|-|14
TGTGCCAGCACGACAGAGCGCTCTGGAAACACCATATATTTT
CASTTERSGNTIYF
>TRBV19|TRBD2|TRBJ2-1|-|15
TGTGCCAGTAGCAAAAGCGGGAGATCCTACAATGAGCAGTTCTTC
CASSKSGRSYNEQFF
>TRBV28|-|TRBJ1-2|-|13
TGTGCCAGCAGTTTAAGTGTTTGGCATGGCTACACCTTC
CASSLSVWHGYTF
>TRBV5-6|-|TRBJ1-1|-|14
TGTGCCAGCAGCCCTGGCCCCATTTGGACTGAAGCTTTCTTT
CASSPGPIWTEAFF
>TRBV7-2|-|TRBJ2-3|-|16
TGTGCCAGCAGCTTCGTATCGCATACCAGCACAGATACGCAGTATTTT
CASSFVSHTSTDTQYF
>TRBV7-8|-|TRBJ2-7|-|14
TGTGCCAGCAGCATACAGGCTACGACGTACGAGCAGTACTTC
CASSIQATTYEQYF
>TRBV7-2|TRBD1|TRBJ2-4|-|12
TGTGCCAGCAGCTTGACAGGGGACATTCAGTACTTC
CASSLTGDIQYF
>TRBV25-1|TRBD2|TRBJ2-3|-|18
TGTGCCAGCAGTGAACCCAGACTAGCGGGAACTAGCACAGATACGCAGTATTTT
CASSEPRLAGTSTDTQYF
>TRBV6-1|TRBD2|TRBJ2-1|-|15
TGTGCCAGCAGTGCGGGACTAGCGGGGGGGGTTGAGCAGTTCTTC
CASSAGLAGGVEQFF
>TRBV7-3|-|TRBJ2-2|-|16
TGTGCCAGCAGCTCCCCGGGACCGACGAACACCGGGGAGCTGTTTTTT
CASSSPGPTNTGELFF
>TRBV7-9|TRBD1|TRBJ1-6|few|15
TGTGCCAGCACCACCATCCAGGGGGGTGATTCACCCCTCCACTTT
CASTTIQGGDSPLHF
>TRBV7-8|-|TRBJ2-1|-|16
TGTGCCAGCAGCTTCGGAAGAGTTAGCTCCTACAATGAGCAGTTCTTC
CASSFGRVSSYNEQFF
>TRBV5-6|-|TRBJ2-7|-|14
TGTGCCAGCAGCACGGGACCGGGGAACTACGAGCAGTACTTC
CASSTGPGNYEQYF
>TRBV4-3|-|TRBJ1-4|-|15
TGCGCCAGCAGCCAAGTAGTCCTAACTAATGAAAAACTGTTTTTT
CASSQVVLTNEKLFF
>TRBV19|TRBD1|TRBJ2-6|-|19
TGTGCCAGTAGTAACCCCTCGGGACAGGGCGACTCTGGGGCCAACGTCCTGACTTTC
CASSNPSGQGDSGANVLTF
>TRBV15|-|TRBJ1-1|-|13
TGTGCCACCAGCAGCCTCAGGGGCACTGAAGCTTTCTTT
CATSSLRGTEAFF
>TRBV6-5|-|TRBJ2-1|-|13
TGTGCCCTAGGGGGTCCTCCGGGCAATGAGCAGTTCTTC
CALGGPPGNEQFF
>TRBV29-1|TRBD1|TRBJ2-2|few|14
TGCAGCGTTGAAAGTGACAGGGGAACCGGGGAGCTGTTTTTT
CSVESDRGTGELFF
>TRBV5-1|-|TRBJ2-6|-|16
TGCGCCAGCAGCTTGAGTGGGAGCTCTGGGGCCAACGTCCTGACTTTC
CASSLSGSSGANVLTF
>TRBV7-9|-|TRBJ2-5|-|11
TGTGCCAGCAGCAGACAGGAGACCCAGTACTTC
CASSRQETQYF
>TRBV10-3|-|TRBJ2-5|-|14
TGTGCCATCAGTGAGGCTAGACGGGCAGAGACCCAGTACTTC
CAISEARRAETQYF
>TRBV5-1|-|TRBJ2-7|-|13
TGCGCCAGCAGCTTAGGATCAGACTACGAGCAGTACTTC
CASSLGSDYEQYF
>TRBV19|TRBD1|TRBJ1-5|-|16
TGTGCCAGTAGTATCCTCAGGGGGCAGAGCAATCAGCCCCAGCATTTT
CASSILRGQSNQPQHF
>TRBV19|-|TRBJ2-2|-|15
TGTGCCAGTACCCCTTCCCCAGGGAGCGCCGGGGAGCTGTTTTTT
CASTPSPGSAGELFF
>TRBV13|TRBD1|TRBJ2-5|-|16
TGTGCCAGCAGCCTCACGGGACAGGGGATTCAAGAGACCCAGTACTTC
CASSLTGQGIQETQYF
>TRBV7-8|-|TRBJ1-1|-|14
TGTGCCAGCAGCCTAATATCGGGGAACACTGAAGCTTTCTTT
CASSLISGNTEAFF
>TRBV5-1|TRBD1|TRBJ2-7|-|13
TGCGCCAGCAGGAGGACAGGGGGCTACGAGCAGTACTTC
CASRRTGGYEQYF
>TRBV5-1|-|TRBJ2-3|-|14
TGCGCCAGCATGGACAGTTCTAGCACAGATACGCAGTATTTT
CASMDSSSTDTQYF
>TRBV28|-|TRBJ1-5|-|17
TGTGCCAGCAGTTTATATTCGGGGCTTGGAAGCAATCAGCCCCAGCATTTT
CASSLYSGLGSNQPQHF
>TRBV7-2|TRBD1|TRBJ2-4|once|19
TGTGCCAGCAGCTTACCGGGACAGGGGGATTGGCAAGCCAAAAACATTCAGTACTTC
CASSLPGQGDWQAKNIQYF
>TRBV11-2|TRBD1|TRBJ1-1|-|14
TGTGCCAGCAGCCGACAGGGACTGAACACTGAAGCTTTCTTT
CASSRQGLNTEAFF
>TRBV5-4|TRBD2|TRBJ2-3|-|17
TGTGCCAGCAGCTTTTCTAGCGGGAGTATGAGGACAGATACGCAGTATTTT
CASSFSSGSMRTDTQYF
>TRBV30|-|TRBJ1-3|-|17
TGTGCCTCTCAAGTTGCACCCGGGGCCAGTCCTGGAAACACCATATATTTT
CASQVAPGASPGNTIYF
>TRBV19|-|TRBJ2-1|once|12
TGTGCCAGTAGTCGGGTGAACAATGAGCAGTTCTTC
CASSRVNNEQFF
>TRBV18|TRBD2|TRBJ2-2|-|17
TGTGCCAGCTCACCACTGGAAGTAGCGGGAGTAGCCGGGGAGCTGTTTTTT
CASSPLEVAGVAGELFF
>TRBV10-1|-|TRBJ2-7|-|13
TGCGCCAGCAGTGAGGGCAGGGCCTACGAGCAGTACTTC
CASSEGRAYEQYF
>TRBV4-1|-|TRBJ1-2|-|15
TGCGCCAGCAGCCAAGATGCCGGGGTAAACTATGGCTACACCTTC
CASSQDAGVNYGYTF
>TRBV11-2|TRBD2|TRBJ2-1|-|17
TGTGCCAGCAGCTTTCCCGGTGGACTAGCGGGTTTGGATGAGCAGTTCTTC
CASSFPGGLAGLDEQFF
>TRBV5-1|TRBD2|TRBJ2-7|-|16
TGCGCCAGCAGCCCCCGGACTAGCGGGACCACCTACGAGCAGTACTTC
CASSPRTSGTTYEQYF
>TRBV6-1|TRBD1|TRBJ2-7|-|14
TGTGCCAGCAGACCCGGGACAGGAGTCCTAGGGCAGTACTTC
CASRPGTGVLGQYF
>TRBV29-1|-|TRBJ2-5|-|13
TGCAGCGTTGAACATTCGCTATTAGAGACCCAGTACTTC
CSVEHSLLETQYF
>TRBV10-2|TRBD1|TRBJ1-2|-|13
TGCGCCAGCACAAGCTCAGGGGGCGGTGGCTACACCTTC
CASTSSGGGGYTF
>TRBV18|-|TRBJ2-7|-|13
TGTGCCAGCTCACCTGGACCGGGAAGCGAGCAGTACTTC
CASSPGPGSEQYF
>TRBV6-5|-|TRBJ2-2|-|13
TGTGCCAGCAGTTACTTGACCACCGGGGAGCTGTTTTTT
CASSYLTTGELFF
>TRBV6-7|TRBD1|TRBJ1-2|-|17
TGTGCCAGCTCAAAGGGTCCTCGGGACAGGGAATTTTATGGCTACACCTTC
CASSKGPRDREFYGYTF
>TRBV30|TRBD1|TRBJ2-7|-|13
TGTGCCTCCAATCGGGACAGCCCCTACGAGCAGTACTTC
CASNRDSPYEQYF
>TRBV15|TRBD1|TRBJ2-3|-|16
TGTGCCACCAGCAGAGGTCGGACAGGGGGCCCAGATACGCAGTATTTT
CATSRGRTGGPDTQYF
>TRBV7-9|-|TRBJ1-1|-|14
TGTGCCAGCAGCTTAGCGGTGACCGGGGGCGAGGCTTTCTTT
CASSLAVTGGEAFF